This TCR beta chain was sequenced during a study of T cells after yellow fever vaccination (dated by TCRdb to between 2018 and 2021). Study-wide context: Libraries from fractions with low cell numbers were prepared with the SMART-Seq v4 Ultra Low Input RNA kit. Bulk TCR alpha and beta repertoires were sequenced longitudinally to track T-cell clones before and after primary and booster YFV17D yellow fever vaccination. Two healthy male donors, one aged 18 to 30 and one aged 30 to 39 years, were included in the cohort. Bulk PBMC replicates and cell subsets were isolated from blood drawn at multiple timepoints before and after both primary and secondary immunization.

Points on this clonotype: The specificity of this receptor is unknown. The sample holds no much larger clone one base away, and base qualities are not on file.

The listed sequencing device is Illumina NovaSeq 6000. Synthesis of TCR cDNA relied on 5'RACE template switching, a step that introduced a universal primer site along with unique molecular identifiers. cDNA synthesis was primed from both the TCR alpha and TCR beta constant segments. Libraries were amplified in two PCR steps, with sample barcodes and sequencing adapters added in the second step. Libraries were sequenced on Illumina HiSeq 2500 (2x100 bp) or NovaSeq (2x150 bp). The original pipeline was this. MIGEC was used to demultiplex reads and collapse the reads into UMI consensus sequences, and MiXCR was used for V(D)J alignment. Vaccine-responding clonotypes were identified with edgeR using replicate PBMC samples, with FDR below 0.01 and a log2 fold change above 5 up to day 15 being required. Each bulk clonotype received a CD4 or CD8 identity based on whether the sequenced CD4 or CD8 repertoire contained that clonotype at higher abundance. TCRdb reprocessed the public reads (quality trimming at Q25 with fastp, clone calling with MiXCR) and kept in-frame beta chains. Rows merge per CDR3 protein into single entries with the most common DNA and genes. What appears here as the V and J calls and clone size reflects TCRdb's work, not the paper's. This sample gives 280,000 or so distinct CDR3 sequences in total; under 9% of them show up just once. The ten largest make up approximately 3.3% of the sample.

For CDR1 and CDR2, the germline V gene lists SGHRS and YFSETQ. Trimming takes 4 bases off V and 6 bases off J; junction bases not matched to a gene: 10. The cysteine opens and the phenylalanine closes a CDR3 of 16 amino acids. Only the CDR3 portion is preserved as DNA: 48 bases, with reading frame beginning at the first base. Study-wide findings and limitations: FACS-sorted repertoires could contain abundant contaminating clonotypes from the bulk population, so computational filtering was required. A small fraction of clonotypes appeared in both the CD4 and CD8 compartments, likely as a result of convergent recombination. After the booster, most clones that had expanded after primary vaccination were detected again (almost 97% of CD4 and roughly 86% of CD8), suggesting broad maintenance of memory. Compared with the primary T-cell response, the secondary T-cell response was weaker but faster, peaking on day 5 rather than day 15. Because only a couple of donors were included in the study, the extent to which the findings can be generalized is limited.

What this sample's treatment or condition label stands for: live attenuated yellow fever vaccine strain. A standard Ficoll-Paque protocol was used to isolate PBMCs from peripheral blood. CD4 and CD8 T-cell fractions were isolated with Dynabeads CD4 and CD8 positive selection kits. RNA was extracted with TriZol from bulk PBMCs, CD4 and CD8 fractions, and dextramer-positive and dextramer-negative fractions. The rearrangement joined TRBV5-1 to TRBJ2-3, and 11 junction bases match TRBD1. The input for sequencing was CD4+ T cells sorted from PBMCs, taken 5 days after the yellow fever booster vaccination. This receptor was obtained from a man aged 18-30 years who received the YFV17D yellow fever vaccine. The CDR3 amino acid sequence is: CASSKPDRGRIDTQYF. The DNA sequence reads TGCGCCAGCAGCAAACCGGACAGGGGGCGCATTGATACGCAGTATTTT. The variable domain in full, with residues beyond the CDR3 obtained from the reference TRBV5-1 and TRBJ2-3 genes, is KAGVTQTPRYLIKTRGQQVTLSCSPISGHRSVSWYQQTPGQGLQFLFEYFSETQRNKGNFPGRFSGRQFSNSRSEMNVSTLELGDSALYLCASSKPDRGRIDTQYFGPGTRLTVL.